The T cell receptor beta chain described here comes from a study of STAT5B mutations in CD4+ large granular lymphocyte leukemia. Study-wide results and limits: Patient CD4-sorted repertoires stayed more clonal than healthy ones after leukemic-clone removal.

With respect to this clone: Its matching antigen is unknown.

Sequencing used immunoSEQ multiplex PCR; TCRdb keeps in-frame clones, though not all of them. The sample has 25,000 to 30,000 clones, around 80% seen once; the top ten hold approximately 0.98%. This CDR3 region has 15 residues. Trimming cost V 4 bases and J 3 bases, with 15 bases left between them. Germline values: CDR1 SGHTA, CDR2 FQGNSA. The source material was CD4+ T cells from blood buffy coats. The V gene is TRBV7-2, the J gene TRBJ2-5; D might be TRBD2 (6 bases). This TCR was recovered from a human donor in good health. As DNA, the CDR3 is TGTGCCAGCAGCTCACCGGGACTCGGAAAAGAGACCCAGTACTTC. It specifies CASSSPGLGKETQYF.